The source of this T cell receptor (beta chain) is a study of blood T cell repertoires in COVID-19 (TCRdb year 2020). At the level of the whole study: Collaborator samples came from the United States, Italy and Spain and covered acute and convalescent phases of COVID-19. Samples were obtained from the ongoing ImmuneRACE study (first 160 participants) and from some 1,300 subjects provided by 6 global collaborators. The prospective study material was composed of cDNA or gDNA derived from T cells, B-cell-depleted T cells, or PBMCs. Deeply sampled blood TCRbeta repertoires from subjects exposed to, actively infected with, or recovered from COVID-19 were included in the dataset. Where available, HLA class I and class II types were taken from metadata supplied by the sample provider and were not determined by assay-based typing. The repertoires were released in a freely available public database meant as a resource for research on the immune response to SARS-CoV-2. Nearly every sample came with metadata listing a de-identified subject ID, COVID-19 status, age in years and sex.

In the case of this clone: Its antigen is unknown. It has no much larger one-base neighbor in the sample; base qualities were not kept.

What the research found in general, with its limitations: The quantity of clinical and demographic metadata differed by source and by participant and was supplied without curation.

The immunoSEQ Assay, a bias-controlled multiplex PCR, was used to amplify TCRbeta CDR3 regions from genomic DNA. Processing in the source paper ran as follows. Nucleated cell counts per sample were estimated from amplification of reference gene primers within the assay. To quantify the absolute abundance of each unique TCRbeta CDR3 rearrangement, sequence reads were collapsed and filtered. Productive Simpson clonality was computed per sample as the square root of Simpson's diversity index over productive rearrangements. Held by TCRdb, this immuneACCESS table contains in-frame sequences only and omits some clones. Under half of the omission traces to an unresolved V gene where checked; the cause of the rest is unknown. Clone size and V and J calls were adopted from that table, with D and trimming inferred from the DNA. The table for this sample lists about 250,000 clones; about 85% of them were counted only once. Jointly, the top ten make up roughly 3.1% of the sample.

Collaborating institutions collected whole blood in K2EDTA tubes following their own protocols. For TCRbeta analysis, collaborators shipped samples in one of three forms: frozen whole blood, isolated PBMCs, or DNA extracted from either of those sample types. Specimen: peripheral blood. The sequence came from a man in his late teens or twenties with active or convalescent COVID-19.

The DNA sequence is given as TGTGCCAGCAGGCCCCTAGCGGGGTACAATGAGCAGTTCTTC. Its protein product is CASRPLAGYNEQFF. Recombination connected TRBV28 to TRBJ2-1, with TRBD2 identical over 9 junction bases. The CDR1 and CDR2 encoded by the germline V gene are MDHEN and SYDVKM. Trimming accounts for 6 bases at V and 4 bases at J, while the number of junction bases matched to no gene is 4. The CDR3 covers 14 residues, taking in both the cysteine and the phenylalanine. Here the CDR3 DNA is all that survives: 42 bases in frame from base 1. The full variable domain, completed from the reference TRBV28 and TRBJ2-1 proteins outside the CDR3, reads DVKVTQSSRYLVKRTGEKVFLECVQDMDHENMFWYRQDPGLGLRLIYFSYDVKMKEKGDIPEGYSVSREKKERFSLILESASTNQTSMYLCASRPLAGYNEQFFGPGTRLTVL.